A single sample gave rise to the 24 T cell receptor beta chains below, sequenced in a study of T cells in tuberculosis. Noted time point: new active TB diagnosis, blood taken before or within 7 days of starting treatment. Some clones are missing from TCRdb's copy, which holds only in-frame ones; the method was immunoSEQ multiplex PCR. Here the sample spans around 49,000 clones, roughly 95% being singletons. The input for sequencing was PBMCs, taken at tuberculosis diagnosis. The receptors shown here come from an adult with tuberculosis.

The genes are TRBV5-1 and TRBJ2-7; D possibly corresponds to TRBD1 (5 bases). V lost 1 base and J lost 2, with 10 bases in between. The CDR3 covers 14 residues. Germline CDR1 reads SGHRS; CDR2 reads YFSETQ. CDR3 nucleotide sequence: TGCGCCAGCAGCTTGTCCCAGGGCCCCTACGAGCAGTACTTC. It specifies CASSLSQGPYEQYF.

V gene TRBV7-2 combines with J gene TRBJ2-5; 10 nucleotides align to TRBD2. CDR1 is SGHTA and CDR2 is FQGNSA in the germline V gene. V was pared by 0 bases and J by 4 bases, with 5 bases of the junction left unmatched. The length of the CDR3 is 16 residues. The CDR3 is CASSLAAGGTGETQYF. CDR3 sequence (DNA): TGTGCCAGCAGCTTAGCAGCGGGAGGGACGGGAGAGACCCAGTACTTC.

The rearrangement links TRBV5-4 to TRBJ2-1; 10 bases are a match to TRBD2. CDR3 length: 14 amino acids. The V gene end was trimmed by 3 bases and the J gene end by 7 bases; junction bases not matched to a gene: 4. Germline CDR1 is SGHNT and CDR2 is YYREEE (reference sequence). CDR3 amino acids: CASSSSGSWNEQFF. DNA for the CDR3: TGTGCCAGCAGCTCTAGCGGGAGTTGGAATGAGCAGTTCTTC.

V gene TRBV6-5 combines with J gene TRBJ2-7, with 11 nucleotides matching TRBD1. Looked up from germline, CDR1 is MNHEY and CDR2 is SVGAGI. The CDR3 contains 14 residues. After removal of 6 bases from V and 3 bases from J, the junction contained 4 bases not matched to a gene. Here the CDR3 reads CASRRDRGNYEQYF. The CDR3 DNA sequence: TGTGCCAGCAGAAGGGACAGGGGGAACTACGAGCAGTACTTC.

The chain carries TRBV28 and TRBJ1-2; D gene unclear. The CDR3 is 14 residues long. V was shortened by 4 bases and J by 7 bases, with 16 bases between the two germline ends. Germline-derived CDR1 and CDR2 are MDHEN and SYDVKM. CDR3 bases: TGTGCCAGCAGTTCAATTCGGATCGGAGGTGGCTACACCTTC. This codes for CASSSIRIGGGYTF.

The CDR3 coding sequence is TGTGCCAGCAGTCCTGATAACAGGGGGCGTCGGGAGCAGTACTTC. Amino acids: CASSPDNRGRREQYF. The chain has TRBV6-5 and TRBJ2-7; 9 positions match TRBD1. The CDR3 contains 15 residues. With V trimmed by 5 bases and J by 7 bases, 12 bases remained unmatched. From germline, CDR1 is MNHEY and CDR2 SVGAGI.

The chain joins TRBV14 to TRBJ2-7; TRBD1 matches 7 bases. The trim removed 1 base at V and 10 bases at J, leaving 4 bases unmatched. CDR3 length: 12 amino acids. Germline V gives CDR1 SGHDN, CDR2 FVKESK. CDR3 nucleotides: TGTGCCAGCAGCCAAGTCCGGGACAGACAGTACTTC. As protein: CASSQVRDRQYF.

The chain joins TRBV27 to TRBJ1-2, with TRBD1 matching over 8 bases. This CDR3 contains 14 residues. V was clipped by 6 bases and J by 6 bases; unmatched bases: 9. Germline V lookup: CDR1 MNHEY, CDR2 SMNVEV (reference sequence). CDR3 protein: CASSRQGYNDGYTF. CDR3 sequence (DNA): TGTGCCAGCAGCCGACAGGGGTACAATGATGGCTACACCTTC.

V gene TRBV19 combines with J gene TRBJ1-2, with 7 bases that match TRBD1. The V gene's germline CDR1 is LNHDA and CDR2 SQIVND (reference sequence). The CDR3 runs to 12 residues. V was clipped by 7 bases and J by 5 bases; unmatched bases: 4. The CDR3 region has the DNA TGTGCCAGTACAGGGGGAACATATGGCTACACCTTC. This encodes CASTGGTYGYTF.

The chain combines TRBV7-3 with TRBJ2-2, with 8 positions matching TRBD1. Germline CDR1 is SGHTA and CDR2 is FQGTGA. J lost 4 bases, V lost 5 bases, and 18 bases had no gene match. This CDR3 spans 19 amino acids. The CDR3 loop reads CASSQRPVTGGDSTGELFF. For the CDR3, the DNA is TGTGCCAGCAGCCAACGCCCCGTAACAGGGGGAGATAGCACCGGGGAGCTGTTTTTT.

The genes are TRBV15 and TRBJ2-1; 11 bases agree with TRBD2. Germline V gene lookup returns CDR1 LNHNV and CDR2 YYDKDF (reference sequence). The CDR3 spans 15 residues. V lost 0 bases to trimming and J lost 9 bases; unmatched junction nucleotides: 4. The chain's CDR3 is CATSRELAGAAEQFF. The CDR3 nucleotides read TGTGCCACCAGCAGAGAACTAGCGGGAGCGGCTGAGCAGTTCTTC.

The CDR3 here is CASSVNILAGGANYGYTF. DNA of the CDR3: TGTGCCAGCAGCGTCAATATCCTGGCAGGGGGAGCTAACTATGGCTACACCTTC. The chain uses TRBV9 and TRBJ1-2; 7 bases fit TRBD1. Germline V gene lookup returns CDR1 SGDLS and CDR2 YYNGEE. The CDR3 runs to 18 residues. V lost 2 bases and J lost 0; bases outside the gene matches: 13.

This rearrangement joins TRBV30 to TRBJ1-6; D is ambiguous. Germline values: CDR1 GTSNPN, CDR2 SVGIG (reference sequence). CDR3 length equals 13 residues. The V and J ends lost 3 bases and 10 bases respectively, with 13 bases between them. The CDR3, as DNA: TGTGCCTGGAGCGATCACCGAGGGTCACCCCTCCACTTT. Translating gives CAWSDHRGSPLHF.

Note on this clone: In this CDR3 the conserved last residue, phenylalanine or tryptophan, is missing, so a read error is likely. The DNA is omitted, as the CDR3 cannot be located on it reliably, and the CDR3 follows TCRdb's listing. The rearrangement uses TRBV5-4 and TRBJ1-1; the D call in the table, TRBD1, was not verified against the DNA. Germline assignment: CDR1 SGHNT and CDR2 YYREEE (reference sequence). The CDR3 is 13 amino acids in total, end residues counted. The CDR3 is CASSLDRGMGKRV.

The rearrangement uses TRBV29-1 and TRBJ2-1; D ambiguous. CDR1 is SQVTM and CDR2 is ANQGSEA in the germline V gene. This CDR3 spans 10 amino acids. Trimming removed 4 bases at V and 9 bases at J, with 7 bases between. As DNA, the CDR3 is TGCAGCGTTGGTCAGGCTGAGCAGTTCTTC. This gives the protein CSVGQAEQFF.

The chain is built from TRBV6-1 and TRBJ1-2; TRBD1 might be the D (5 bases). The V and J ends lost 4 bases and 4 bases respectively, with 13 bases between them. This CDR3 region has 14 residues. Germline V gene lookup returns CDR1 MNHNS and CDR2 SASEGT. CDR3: CASSGGGNLYGYTF. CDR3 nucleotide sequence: TGTGCCAGCAGTGGGGGGGGGAATCTCTATGGCTACACCTTC.

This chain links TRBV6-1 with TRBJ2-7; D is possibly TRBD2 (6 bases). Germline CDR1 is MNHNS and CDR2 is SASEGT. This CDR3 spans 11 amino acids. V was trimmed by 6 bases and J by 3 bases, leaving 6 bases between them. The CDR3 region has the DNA TGTGCCAGCAGGGGGGGCTACGAGCAGTACTTC. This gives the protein CASRGGYEQYF.

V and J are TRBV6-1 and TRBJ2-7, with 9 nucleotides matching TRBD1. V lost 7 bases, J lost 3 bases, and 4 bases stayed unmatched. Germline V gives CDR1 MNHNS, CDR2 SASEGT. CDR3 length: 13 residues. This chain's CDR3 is CASTRDRDYEQYF. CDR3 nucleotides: TGTGCCAGCACCAGGGACAGGGACTACGAGCAGTACTTC.

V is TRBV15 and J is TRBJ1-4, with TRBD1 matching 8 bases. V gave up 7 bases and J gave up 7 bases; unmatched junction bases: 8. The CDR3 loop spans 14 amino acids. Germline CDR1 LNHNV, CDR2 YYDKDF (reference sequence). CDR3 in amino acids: CATTQGQAPEKLFF. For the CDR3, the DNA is TGTGCCACCACCCAGGGACAGGCACCTGAAAAACTGTTTTTT.

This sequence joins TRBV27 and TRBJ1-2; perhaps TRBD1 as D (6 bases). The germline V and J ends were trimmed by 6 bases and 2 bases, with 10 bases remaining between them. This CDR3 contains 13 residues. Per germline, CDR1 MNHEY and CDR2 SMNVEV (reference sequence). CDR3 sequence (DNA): TGTGCCAGCAGACGCGGACAGAACTATGGCTACACCTTC. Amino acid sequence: CASRRGQNYGYTF.

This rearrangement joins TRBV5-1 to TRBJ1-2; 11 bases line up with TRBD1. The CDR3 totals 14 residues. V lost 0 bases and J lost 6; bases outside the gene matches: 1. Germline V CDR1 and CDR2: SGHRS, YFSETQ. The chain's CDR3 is CASSLGDRGNGYTF. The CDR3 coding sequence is TGCGCCAGCAGCTTGGGGGACAGGGGGAATGGCTACACCTTC. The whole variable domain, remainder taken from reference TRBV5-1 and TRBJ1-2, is KAGVTQTPRYLIKTRGQQVTLSCSPISGHRSVSWYQQTPGQGLQFLFEYFSETQRNKGNFPGRFSGRQFSNSRSEMNVSTLELGDSALYLCASSLGDRGNGYTFGSGTRLTVV.

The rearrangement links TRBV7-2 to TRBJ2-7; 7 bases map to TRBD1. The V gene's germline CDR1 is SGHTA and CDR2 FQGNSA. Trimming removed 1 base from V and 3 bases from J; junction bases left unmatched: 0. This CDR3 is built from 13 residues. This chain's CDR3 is CASSLGTGYEQYF. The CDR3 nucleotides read TGTGCCAGCAGCTTAGGGACAGGCTACGAGCAGTACTTC. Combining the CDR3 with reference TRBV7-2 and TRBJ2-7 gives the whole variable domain GAGVSQSPSNKVTEKGKDVELRCDPISGHTALYWYRQSLGQGLEFLIYFQGNSAPDKSGLPSDRFSAERTGGSVSTLTIQRTQQEDSAVYLCASSLGTGYEQYFGPGTRLTVT.

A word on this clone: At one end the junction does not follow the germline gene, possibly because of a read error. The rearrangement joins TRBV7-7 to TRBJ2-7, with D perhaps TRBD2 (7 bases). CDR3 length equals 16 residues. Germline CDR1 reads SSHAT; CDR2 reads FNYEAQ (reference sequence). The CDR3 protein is CASILNVGGRSYEQYF. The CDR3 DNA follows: TGTGCTAGCATCCTCAATGTCGGGGGGCGATCCTACGAGCAGTACTTC. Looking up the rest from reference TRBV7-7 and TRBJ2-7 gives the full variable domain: GAGVSQSPRYKVTKRGQDVTLRCDPISSHATLYWYQQALGQGPEFLTYFNYEAQPDKSGLPSDRFSAERPEGSISTLTIQRTEQRDSAMYRCASILNVGGRSYEQYFGPGTRLTVT.

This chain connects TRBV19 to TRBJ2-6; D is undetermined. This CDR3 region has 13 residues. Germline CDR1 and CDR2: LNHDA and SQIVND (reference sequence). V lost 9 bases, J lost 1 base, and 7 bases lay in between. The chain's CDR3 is CASSESGANVLTF. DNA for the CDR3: TGTGCCAGCAGCGAGTCTGGGGCCAACGTCCTGACTTTC.